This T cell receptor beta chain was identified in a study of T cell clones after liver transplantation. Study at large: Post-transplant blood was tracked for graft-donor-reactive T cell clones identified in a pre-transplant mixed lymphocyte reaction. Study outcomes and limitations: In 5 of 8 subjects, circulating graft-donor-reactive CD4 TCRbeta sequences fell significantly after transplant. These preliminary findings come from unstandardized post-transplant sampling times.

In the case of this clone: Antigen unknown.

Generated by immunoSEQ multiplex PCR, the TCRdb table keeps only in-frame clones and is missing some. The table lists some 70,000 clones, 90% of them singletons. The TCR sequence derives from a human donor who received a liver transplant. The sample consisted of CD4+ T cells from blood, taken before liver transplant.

Written as DNA, the CDR3 is TGTGCCAGTAGTATGTATCGACAGGGGAGCACTGAAGCTTTCTTT. Protein sequence: CASSMYRQGSTEAFF. The chain links TRBV19 to TRBJ1-1; 8 bases agree with TRBD1. The CDR3 consists of 15 residues. Unmatched junction bases numbered 7, after V lost 3 bases and J lost 4 bases. Germline V gives CDR1 LNHDA, CDR2 SQIVND (reference sequence). The whole variable domain, remainder taken from reference TRBV19 and TRBJ1-1, is DGGITQSPKYLFRKEGQNVTLSCEQNLNHDAMYWYRQDPGQGLRLIYYSQIVNDFQKGDIAEGYSVSREKKESFPLTVTSAQKNPTAFYLCASSMYRQGSTEAFFGQGTRLTVV.